The clone carrying this T cell receptor beta chain showed up just once. Its specificity is unknown. These data are taken from a study of T cells in narcolepsy. Study-wide context: Healthy controls were enrolled alongside patients with narcolepsy type 1 or type 2. General study findings and limits: HCRT-specific and TRIB2-specific autoreactive clonotypes appeared among same-patient CSF and blood CD4+ clonotypes. Autoreactive clone sequences were missing from some blood memory CD4+ repertoires. Autoreactive clonotypes reportedly recurred in blood of same and different patients, not controls.

The CDR3 spans 15 residues. Looked up from germline, CDR1 is GTSNPN and CDR2 is SVGIG (reference sequence). Losses at the gene ends were 1 base for V and 8 bases for J; bases not matched to a gene: 11. The data were produced by immunoSEQ multiplex PCR, yet TCRdb's version contains in-frame clones alone and is incomplete. This sample yields some 32,000 clones, of which almost 80% are seen a single time; approximately 3.6% belongs to the top ten. V usage is TRBV30 and J usage is TRBJ1-2; 9 bases line up with TRBD1. This TCR was sampled from a human donor in good health. Material for sequencing was memory (CD45RA-) CD4+ T cells from blood. CDR3 amino acids: CAWSAQQGASRGYTF. CDR3 coding DNA: TGTGCCTGGAGTGCCCAACAGGGGGCGTCGAGAGGCTACACCTTC.